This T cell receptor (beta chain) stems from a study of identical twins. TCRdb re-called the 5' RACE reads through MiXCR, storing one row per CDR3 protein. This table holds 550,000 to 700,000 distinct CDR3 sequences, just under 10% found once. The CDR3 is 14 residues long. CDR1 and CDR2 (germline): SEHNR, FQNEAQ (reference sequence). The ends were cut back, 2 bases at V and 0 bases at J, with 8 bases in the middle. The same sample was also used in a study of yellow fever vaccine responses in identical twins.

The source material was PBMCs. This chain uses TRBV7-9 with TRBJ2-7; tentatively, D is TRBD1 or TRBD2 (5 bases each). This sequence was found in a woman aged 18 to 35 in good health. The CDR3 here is CASSLKGTSYEQYF. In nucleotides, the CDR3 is TGTGCCAGCAGCTTAAAGGGGACCTCCTACGAGCAGTACTTC. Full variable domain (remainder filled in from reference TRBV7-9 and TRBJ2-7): DTGVSQNPRHKITKRGQNVTFRCDPISEHNRLYWYRQTLGQGPEFLTYFQNEAQLEKSRLLSDRFSAERPKGSFSTLEIQRTEQGDSAMYLCASSLKGTSYEQYFGPGTRLTVT.